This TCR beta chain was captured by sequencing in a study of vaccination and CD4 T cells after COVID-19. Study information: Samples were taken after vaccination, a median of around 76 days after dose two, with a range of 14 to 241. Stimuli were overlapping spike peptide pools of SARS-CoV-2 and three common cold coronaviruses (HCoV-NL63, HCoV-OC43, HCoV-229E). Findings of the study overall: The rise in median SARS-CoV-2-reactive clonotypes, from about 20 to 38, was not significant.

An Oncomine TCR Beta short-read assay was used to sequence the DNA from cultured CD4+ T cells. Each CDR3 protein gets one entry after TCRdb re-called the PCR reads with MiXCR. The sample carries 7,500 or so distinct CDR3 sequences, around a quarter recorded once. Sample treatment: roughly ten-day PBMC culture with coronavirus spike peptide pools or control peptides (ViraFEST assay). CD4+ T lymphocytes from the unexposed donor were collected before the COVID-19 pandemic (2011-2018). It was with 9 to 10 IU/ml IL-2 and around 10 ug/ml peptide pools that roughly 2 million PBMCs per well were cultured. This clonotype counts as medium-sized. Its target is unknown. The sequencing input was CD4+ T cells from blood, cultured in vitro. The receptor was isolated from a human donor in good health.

The CDR3 coding sequence is TGCAGTGCCCCCGGGCAAGCTTTCTATGGCTACACCTTC. Translated, it gives CSAPGQAFYGYTF. The rearrangement links TRBV20-1 to TRBJ1-2; D gene ambiguous. The CDR3 has 13 amino acids. Trimming took 6 bases from V and 4 from J, leaving 15 bases between them. Germline CDR1 reads DFQATT; CDR2 reads SNEGSKA (reference sequence).